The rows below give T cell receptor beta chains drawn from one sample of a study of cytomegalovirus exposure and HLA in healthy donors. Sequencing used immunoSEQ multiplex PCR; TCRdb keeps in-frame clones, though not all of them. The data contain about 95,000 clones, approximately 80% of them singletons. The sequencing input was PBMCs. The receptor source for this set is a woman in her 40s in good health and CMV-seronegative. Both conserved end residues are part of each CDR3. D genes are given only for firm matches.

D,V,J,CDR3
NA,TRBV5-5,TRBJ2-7,CASSGASYEQYF
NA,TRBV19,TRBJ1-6,CASSTVSYNSPLHF
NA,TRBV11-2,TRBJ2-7,CASSYARVPSYEQYF
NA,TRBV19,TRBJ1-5,CASSMDSYSNQPQHF
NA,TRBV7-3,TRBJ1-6,CASSLQNNSPLHF
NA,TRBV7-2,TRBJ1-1,CASSLDGEMNTEAFF
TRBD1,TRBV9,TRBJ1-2,CASSARQGNYGYTF
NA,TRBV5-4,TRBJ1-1,CASSLGGGAFF
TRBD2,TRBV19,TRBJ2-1,CASSSPWTSGGEITNNEQFF
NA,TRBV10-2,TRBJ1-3,CASSVRGNTIYF
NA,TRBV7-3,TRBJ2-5,CASSLSGLQGETQYF
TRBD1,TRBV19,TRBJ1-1,CASTSNRGRYLDTEAFF
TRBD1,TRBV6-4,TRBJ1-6,CASRMTGSSYNSPLHF
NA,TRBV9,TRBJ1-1,CASSPGGFSEAFF
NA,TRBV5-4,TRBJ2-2,CASSFVGASGELFF
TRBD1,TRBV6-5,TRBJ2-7,CASSPPGQASYEQYF
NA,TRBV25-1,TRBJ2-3,CASSDPTGVLEGTDTQYF